This T cell receptor (beta chain) was observed in a study of control samples from healthy donors and cancer patients. Profiled with immunoSEQ multiplex PCR; TCRdb holds only in-frame clones, not every one. The sample records under 450,000 clones, 75% to 95% being singletons. This clone was seen a few times. From germline, CDR1 is GTSNPN and CDR2 SVGIG (reference sequence). V lost 1 base and J lost 2; bases outside the gene matches: 2. CDR3 size: 14 residues. The sample taken for sequencing was PBMCs. The TCR originated in a man aged 40-50 years with head and neck cancer. The V call is TRBV30, the J call TRBJ1-5, with TRBD1 matching 7 bases. CDR3 sequence: CAWSGTGGNQPQHF. The CDR3 nucleotides are TGTGCCTGGAGTGGGACAGGAGGCAATCAGCCCCAGCATTTT.